This T cell receptor (beta chain) was observed in a study of cytotoxic CD8 clonotypes in ibrutinib-treated CLL. This clone was seen just once. Assay: immunoSEQ multiplex PCR; the TCRdb copy retains only in-frame clones and omits some. Altogether 250,000 to 350,000 clones are present, roughly 76% being singletons, with the ten largest covering approximately 5.1%. This CDR3 contains 16 residues. Germline values: CDR1 MGHRA, CDR2 YSYEKL. The V end lost 0 bases, the J end lost 3 bases, and 13 bases lay between the germline ends. This receptor was obtained from a human donor with chronic lymphocytic leukemia. The sequenced sample was PBMCs, obtained at disease progression, from a patient treated with ibrutinib. The rearrangement links TRBV4-1 to TRBJ2-3; D is unresolved. The CDR3 is CASSQDKPIVTDTQYF. In nucleotides, the CDR3 is TGCGCCAGCAGCCAAGATAAGCCTATCGTGACAGATACGCAGTATTTT.